These 20 T cell receptor beta chains were all obtained from the same sample, sequenced in a study of chemoradiotherapy in HPV16-positive cancers. The protocol was immunoSEQ multiplex PCR, while the TCRdb copy is restricted to in-frame clones and leaves out a portion. The sample carries thousands of clones, roughly 88% recorded once. The material sequenced was tumor tissue, taken from a patient who underwent chemoradiotherapy. The receptors stem from a human donor with HPV-associated anogenital cancer.

J is TRBJ1-6 and V is TRBV9; D possibly corresponds to TRBD1 (6 bases). Trimming pared 4 bases from V and 0 bases from J, leaving 8 bases between. The germline gives CDR1 SGDLS, CDR2 YYNGEE. The CDR3 has 15 amino acids. The CDR3 loop reads CASSIGGSYNSPLHF. DNA for the CDR3: TGTGCCAGCAGCATAGGGGGCTCCTATAATTCACCCCTCCACTTT.

The V and J genes are TRBV5-6 and TRBJ1-1, with D perhaps matching TRBD1 (5 bases). CDR1 SGHDT and CDR2 YYEEEE come from the germline V gene. V was shortened by 0 bases and J by 6 bases, with 12 bases between the two germline ends. The CDR3 is 14 amino acids. CDR3 DNA: TGTGCCAGCAGCTTGGCGGCAGGGCGGCCTGAAGCTTTCTTT. Its protein is CASSLAAGRPEAFF.

The chain has TRBV5-6 and TRBJ2-2; 10 nucleotides match TRBD2. Per germline, CDR1 SGHDT and CDR2 YYEEEE. CDR3 length: 16 residues. V was clipped by 1 base and J by 4 bases; unmatched bases: 4. CDR3 loop: CASSLRPSGSTGELFF. The CDR3 DNA is TGTGCCAGCAGCTTGAGGCCTAGCGGGAGCACCGGGGAGCTGTTTTTT.

This chain links TRBV28 with TRBJ2-6; no firm D call. The germline V gene encodes CDR1 MDHEN and CDR2 SYDVKM. The CDR3 loop spans 18 amino acids. Trimming took 3 bases from V and 0 from J, leaving 15 bases between them. The CDR3 nucleotides read TGTGCCAGCAGTTTTTTACTTCAGCTCAACTCTGGGGCCAACGTCCTGACTTTC. Protein product: CASSFLLQLNSGANVLTF.

This clone was counted only a few times. The same CDR3 can be traced to other DNA sequences in this sample. V gene TRBV28 combines with J gene TRBJ1-4, with D uncertain. V lost 2 bases to trimming and J lost 8 bases, with 3 bases between them. Germline loops: CDR1 MDHEN, CDR2 SYDVKM. The CDR3 has 11 residues. DNA for the CDR3: TGTGCCAGCAGTTTAGGGGAAAAACTGTTTTTT. Protein product: CASSLGEKLFF. The complete variable domain, with remaining parts taken from reference TRBV28 and TRBJ1-4, reads DVKVTQSSRYLVKRTGEKVFLECVQDMDHENMFWYRQDPGLGLRLIYFSYDVKMKEKGDIPEGYSVSREKKERFSLILESASTNQTSMYLCASSLGEKLFFGSGTQLSVL.

V is TRBV27 and J is TRBJ2-5; TRBD1 matches at 7 bases. The germline gives CDR1 MNHEY, CDR2 SMNVEV (reference sequence). J was trimmed by 5 bases and V by 6 bases; bases with no gene match: 9. The CDR3 runs to 14 residues. CDR3 sequence: CASSRGQPVETQYF. Here the CDR3 DNA reads TGTGCCAGCAGCCGGGGACAGCCCGTGGAGACCCAGTACTTC.

The chain uses TRBV5-1 and TRBJ2-1; 14 nucleotides agree with TRBD2. This CDR3 is built from 16 residues. Germline V lookup: CDR1 SGHRS, CDR2 YFSETQ. V lost 3 bases, J lost 9 bases, and 8 bases stayed unmatched. In DNA, the CDR3 is TGCGCCAGCAGCTACACCCGACTAGCGGGGGGGCCTGAGCAGTTCTTC. Translated, it gives CASSYTRLAGGPEQFF.

This chain joins TRBV7-2 and TRBJ1-2; 12 positions agree with TRBD1. Germline CDR1 and CDR2: SGHTA and FQGNSA. The CDR3 has 14 amino acids. V lost 4 bases and J lost 5; bases outside the gene matches: 2. The CDR3 nucleotides are TGTGCCAGCAGCTGGGACAGGGGGCCATATGGCTACACCTTC. Translation gives CASSWDRGPYGYTF.

The chain links TRBV7-2 to TRBJ2-4, with TRBD1 identical over 7 bases. The trim removed 5 bases at V and 7 bases at J, leaving 8 bases unmatched. CDR3 length: 14 residues. CDR1 and CDR2 from the germline V gene are SGHTA and FQGNSA. The DNA of the CDR3 is TGTGCCAGCAGCCTCGACAGGGCTGCGAACATTCAGTACTTC. This sequence encodes CASSLDRAANIQYF.

The genes are TRBV28 and TRBJ1-1; tentatively, D is TRBD1 (5 bases). Germline-derived CDR1 and CDR2 are MDHEN and SYDVKM. Trimming removed 5 bases from V and 7 bases from J, with 11 bases in between. The CDR3 is 12 amino acids. The DNA for the CDR3 is TGTGCCAGCAGTCCTCAGGGCCTTGAAGCTTTCTTT. Translation: CASSPQGLEAFF.

CDR3 DNA sequence: TGTGCCAGCTCTGCGGGGGGCGACAATGAGCAGTTCTTC. It yields the protein CASSAGGDNEQFF. The V and J genes are TRBV18 and TRBJ2-1; 8 bases align to TRBD2. This CDR3 spans 13 amino acids. CDR1 is KGHSH and CDR2 is LQKENI in the germline V gene. V trimming: 6 bases; J trimming: 5 bases; junction bases outside the gene matches: 3.

DNA for the CDR3: TGTGCCTGGTGGCTCCCGGGACAGTCCTACGAGCAGTACTTC. It codes for CAWWLPGQSYEQYF. J is TRBJ2-7 and V is TRBV30; 7 bases are a match to TRBD1. V trimming: 5 bases; J trimming: 1 base; junction bases outside the gene matches: 8. The CDR3 sequence is 14 residues long. Germline-derived CDR1 and CDR2 are GTSNPN and SVGIG (reference sequence).

The chain is built from TRBV5-6 and TRBJ1-1; D unresolved. Trimming removed 4 bases at V and 0 bases at J, with 19 bases between. This CDR3 is 17 amino acids long. In germline, CDR1 is SGHDT, CDR2 YYEEEE. This CDR3 reads CASSPIPRAGMNTEAFF. The CDR3 coding sequence is TGTGCCAGCAGCCCCATTCCGAGGGCGGGAATGAACACTGAAGCTTTCTTT.

J is TRBJ2-5 and V is TRBV28; D is unclear. This CDR3 has 11 residues. Germline V gene lookup returns CDR1 MDHEN and CDR2 SYDVKM. Trimming removed 8 bases from V and 1 base from J, with 5 bases in between. CDR3 in amino acids: CASGIQETQYF. The CDR3 DNA follows: TGTGCCAGCGGGATCCAAGAGACCCAGTACTTC.

The CDR3, as DNA: TGTGCCAGCAGCTCGCAGGGGGTATATGGTTCACCCCTCCACTTT. This encodes CASSSQGVYGSPLHF. The J gene is TRBJ1-6, the V gene TRBV7-2; 7 positions agree with TRBD1. The germline V gene encodes CDR1 SGHTA and CDR2 FQGNSA. The CDR3 sequence is 15 residues long. The ends lost 4 bases at V and 9 bases at J; junction bases unmatched: 9.

The V gene is TRBV28, the J gene TRBJ2-5; D gene uncertain. This CDR3 spans 11 amino acids. CDR1 and CDR2 from the germline V gene are MDHEN and SYDVKM. V was pared by 5 bases and J by 4 bases, with 5 bases between. CDR3 residues: CASSDRETQYF. CDR3 nucleotide sequence: TGTGCCAGCAGTGACCGAGAGACCCAGTACTTC.

The V and J genes are TRBV15 and TRBJ1-5; D remains unclear. CDR3 length: 17 amino acids. Germline assignment: CDR1 LNHNV and CDR2 YYDKDF (reference sequence). V lost 0 bases and J 0 bases, leaving 12 bases between the germline ends. CDR3 in DNA: TGTGCCACCAGCAGAGAAGCTCCGGCAGCTAGCAATCAGCCCCAGCATTTT. Translated: CATSREAPAASNQPQHF.

This clone was recorded a few times. This rearrangement joins TRBV19 to TRBJ2-7; maybe TRBD1 (6 bases). The V gene lost 3 bases and the J gene lost 2 bases, with 11 bases spanning the gap. This CDR3 region has 14 residues. Per germline, CDR1 LNHDA and CDR2 SQIVND (reference sequence). The CDR3 is CASSMMNRAYEQYF. Here the CDR3 DNA reads TGTGCCAGTAGTATGATGAACAGGGCCTACGAGCAGTACTTC. Drawing the rest from reference TRBV19 and TRBJ2-7, the complete variable domain is DGGITQSPKYLFRKEGQNVTLSCEQNLNHDAMYWYRQDPGQGLRLIYYSQIVNDFQKGDIAEGYSVSREKKESFPLTVTSAQKNPTAFYLCASSMMNRAYEQYFGPGTRLTVT.

The gene calls are TRBV27 and TRBJ2-3, with D tentatively TRBD2 (6 bases). The CDR3 is 17 amino acids. CDR1 is MNHEY, CDR2 SMNVEV, per germline (reference sequence). Deletions cut 4 bases from V and 1 base from J, with 18 bases between. CDR3 bases: TGTGCCAGCAGTTGGAAGGGACTCGATCCCCGCACAGATACGCAGTATTTT. Translation: CASSWKGLDPRTDTQYF.

The rearrangement joins TRBV15 to TRBJ1-2, with a tentative D call TRBD1 (6 bases). The V end was cut by 1 base, the J end by 8 bases, with 8 bases between. The CDR3 sequence is 12 residues long. Per the germline V gene, CDR1 is LNHNV and CDR2 is YYDKDF (reference sequence). The chain's CDR3 is CATSRGDTGYTF. CDR3 DNA: TGTGCCACCAGCAGAGGGGACACAGGCTACACCTTC.